This T cell receptor (beta chain) was recovered during a study of T cell repertoires in cytomegalovirus infection. Study as a whole: Public signatures in TCR beta pointed to CMV infection and matching HLA type. Study outcomes and limitations: There were carriers of CMV plus the relevant HLA, and cumulative public TCR beta family frequency identified them. HLA-C-restricted CMV-specific TCR beta clonotypes prevailed in the ex vivo response.

About this clonotype itself: Its specificity is not known.

CDR1 is SGHDT and CDR2 is YYEEEE in the germline V gene. V lost 0 bases and J lost 6, with 13 bases in between. CDR3 length: 15 amino acids. TCRdb independently ran MiXCR on the reads; one entry per CDR3 protein. Among some 400,000 distinct CDR3 sequences, roughly a third were seen once, and the ten largest hold about 13%. The receptor was derived from a human donor in good health (CMV status not recorded). Some clones in this sample may be carry-over from other donors' samples. The sample comprised PBMCs. V gene TRBV5-6 combines with J gene TRBJ1-5; tentative D call: TRBD1 (6 bases). CDR3 nucleotide sequence: TGTGCCAGCAGCTTGGGAGCAGGGGACTCTCAGCCCCAGCATTTT. Translated, it gives CASSLGAGDSQPQHF.